Listed below are T cell receptor beta chains from one sample, sequenced in a study of shared clonotypes between healthy human individuals. Only in-frame clones appear in the TCRdb table, and some are missing; sequencing was by immunoSEQ multiplex PCR. The sample carries about 1.1 million clones, 78% recorded once. Sequenced material: memory CD4+ T cells from PBMCs. These receptors all stem from a man between 18 and 35 years old in good health. Some clones in this sample may be carry-over from other donors' samples. Each CDR3 is given with its conserved first and last residue. The D gene is left open where the match is weak. Some rows mark clone size as missing; the rest say once, few, many or name a class of expanded clone.

d_call,j_call,clone_size,v_call,cdr3_aa,cdr3_nt
-,TRBJ1-1,-,TRBV4-2,CASSQDNREDTEAFF,TGTGCCAGCAGCCAAGACAACAGGGAGGACACTGAAGCTTTCTTT
TRBD2,TRBJ2-3,-,TRBV5-8,CASSLTGGPGDTQYF,TGTGCCAGCAGCTTGACGGGAGGGCCGGGGGATACGCAGTATTTT
TRBD2,TRBJ2-7,-,TRBV4-1,CASSQGVLAGVGIDEQYF,TGCGCCAGCAGCCAAGGAGTTCTAGCGGGAGTAGGGATAGACGAGCAGTACTTC
TRBD1,TRBJ2-7,-,TRBV28,CASTATGINEQYF,TGTGCCAGCACCGCGACAGGGATCAACGAGCAGTACTTC
TRBD1,TRBJ2-3,-,TRBV7-3,CASSKTGTDTQYF,TGTGCCAGCAGCAAGACAGGGACCGACACGCAGTATTTT
TRBD2,TRBJ2-3,-,TRBV27,CASSFRLASSDTQYF,TGTGCCAGCAGTTTTAGACTAGCGAGTTCAGATACGCAGTATTTT
-,TRBJ2-5,-,TRBV9,CASSVDEEETQYF,TGTGCCAGCAGCGTAGATGAAGAAGAGACCCAGTACTTC
TRBD1,TRBJ2-5,-,TRBV29-1,CSVEDRTGRWAYQETQYF,TGCAGCGTTGAAGATAGGACAGGCAGGTGGGCATACCAAGAGACCCAGTACTTC
-,TRBJ1-1,-,TRBV28,CASSAATRPKKVAFF,TGTGCCAGCAGTGCTGCCACCCGACCGAAAAAAGTAGCTTTCTTT
TRBD1,TRBJ1-4,-,TRBV5-8,CASSLALGTGGLEKLFF,TGTGCCAGCAGCTTGGCCTTAGGGACAGGGGGCCTTGAAAAACTGTTTTTT
-,TRBJ2-7,-,TRBV5-1,CASRQSAYEQYF,TGCGCCAGTCGACAGAGCGCCTACGAGCAGTACTTC
-,TRBJ2-6,-,TRBV27,CASSPGGPLSGANVLTF,TGTGCCAGCAGTCCCGGAGGTCCCCTCTCTGGGGCCAACGTCCTGACTTTC
-,TRBJ2-7,-,TRBV6-6,CASSFRERTLYEQYF,TGTGCCAGCAGTTTTAGAGAGCGGACCCTCTACGAGCAGTACTTC
TRBD1,TRBJ1-4,few,TRBV30,CAWGQGSKKLFF,TGTGCCTGGGGACAGGGATCAAAAAAACTGTTTTTT
TRBD1,TRBJ1-5,many,TRBV18,CASSRQGAGQPQHF,TGTGCCAGCTCAAGACAGGGGGCCGGTCAGCCCCAGCATTTT
-,TRBJ2-7,-,TRBV4-2,CASSQVQGGAYEQYF,TGTGCCAGCAGCCAAGTCCAGGGCGGAGCCTACGAGCAGTACTTC
-,TRBJ1-2,-,TRBV6-6,CASRQGEYGYTF,TGTGCCAGCCGGCAGGGAGAATATGGCTACACCTTC
-,TRBJ1-1,-,TRBV9,CASSVDQLSYTEAFF,TGTGCCAGCAGCGTAGATCAGTTAAGCTACACTGAAGCTTTCTTT
-,TRBJ2-7,-,TRBV9,CASSVYNGPYEQYF,TGTGCCAGCAGCGTTTATAACGGTCCCTACGAGCAGTACTTC
TRBD2,TRBJ2-3,-,TRBV6-1,CASRGLAGEYTQYF,TGTGCCAGCAGGGGACTAGCGGGAGAATATACGCAGTATTTT
-,TRBJ2-1,-,TRBV28,CASTPQAGFMHEQFF,TGTGCCAGCACCCCCCAAGCGGGCTTTATGCATGAGCAGTTCTTC
TRBD1,TRBJ1-2,-,TRBV29-1,CSVEGGRQGSNYGYTF,TGCAGCGTTGAGGGGGGGCGACAGGGCTCTAACTATGGCTACACCTTC
-,TRBJ2-7,-,TRBV7-6,CASSLSSGTYEQYF,TGTGCCAGCAGCCTCTCCTCTGGCACCTACGAGCAGTACTTC
-,TRBJ1-1,-,TRBV2,CASTILGTTTEAFF,TGTGCCAGCACCATTTTGGGGACAACCACTGAAGCTTTCTTT
TRBD2,TRBJ2-7,-,TRBV30,CAWTAGLAYEQYF,TGTGCCTGGACCGCGGGACTAGCCTACGAGCAGTACTTC
TRBD1,TRBJ1-1,-,TRBV5-6,CASSPTDRGLGSTEAFF,TGTGCCAGCAGCCCCACGGACAGGGGGCTTGGGTCCACTGAAGCTTTCTTT
-,TRBJ2-3,-,TRBV11-3,CASSRDSKGTQYF,TGTGCCAGCAGCCGGGACTCCAAGGGTACGCAGTATTTT
-,TRBJ2-2,-,TRBV6-5,CASSYAARVTGELFF,TGTGCCAGCAGTTACGCAGCAAGGGTCACCGGGGAGCTGTTTTTT
-,TRBJ2-7,-,TRBV5-1,CASSLADTAYEQYF,TGCGCCAGCAGCTTGGCGGACACTGCCTACGAGCAGTACTTC
-,TRBJ1-4,-,TRBV4-1,CASSPAERMVEKLFF,TGCGCCAGCAGCCCCGCTGAGAGGATGGTTGAAAAACTGTTTTTT
-,TRBJ1-1,-,TRBV5-1,CASSLVGDTEAFF,TGCGCCAGCAGCTTGGTGGGGGACACTGAAGCTTTCTTT
-,TRBJ2-7,-,TRBV9,CASSVGLARSYEQYF,TGTGCCAGCAGCGTAGGGCTAGCCCGCTCCTACGAGCAGTACTTC
TRBD2,TRBJ2-5,-,TRBV30,CATGTSLFQETQYF,TGTGCCACCGGGACTAGCCTGTTCCAAGAGACCCAGTACTTC
TRBD1,TRBJ2-2,-,TRBV5-1,CASQTGLSNTGELFF,TGCGCCAGCCAGACAGGGCTATCGAACACCGGGGAGCTGTTTTTT
-,TRBJ1-5,-,TRBV29-1,CSVGEGSGNNQPQHF,TGCAGCGTTGGCGAGGGAAGTGGGAACAATCAGCCCCAGCATTTT
-,TRBJ2-7,-,TRBV5-1,CASSLDRDYSGQYF,TGCGCCAGCAGCTTGGACAGGGATTACTCCGGGCAGTACTTC
-,TRBJ2-1,once,TRBV7-8,CASSFWGAGERIRNEQFF,TGTGCCAGCAGCTTTTGGGGGGCTGGAGAGAGGATCCGCAATGAGCAGTTCTTC
TRBD2,TRBJ2-3,-,TRBV6-5,CASRQTSGRTDTQYF,TGTGCCAGCAGACAGACTAGCGGTCGCACAGATACGCAGTATTTT
-,TRBJ2-7,-,TRBV10-3,CATQEGGGYEQYF,TGTGCCACCCAGGAGGGAGGTGGATACGAGCAGTACTTC
-,TRBJ1-2,-,TRBV18,CASSPSSGSSYGYTF,TGTGCCAGCTCACCATCGTCGGGGAGCTCCTATGGCTACACCTTC
-,TRBJ2-3,few,TRBV7-2,CASSPGQPSDTQYF,TGTGCCAGCAGCCCCGGACAGCCATCAGATACGCAGTATTTT
-,TRBJ2-2,-,TRBV2,CASRMVGDTGELFF,TGTGCCAGCAGGATGGTAGGGGACACCGGGGAGCTGTTTTTT
TRBD2,TRBJ2-2,-,TRBV7-3,CASSLVAGLAYNTGELFF,TGTGCCAGCAGCTTAGTTGCTGGACTAGCGTATAACACCGGGGAGCTGTTTTTT
-,TRBJ1-5,-,TRBV18,CASSPGGNQPQHF,TGTGCCAGCTCTCCCGGGGGCAATCAGCCCCAGCATTTT
TRBD1,TRBJ1-4,few,TRBV18,CASSLNRDRAQKLFF,TGTGCCAGCTCACTCAACCGGGACAGGGCGCAAAAACTGTTTTTT
-,TRBJ1-4,-,TRBV14,CASSQALRQSPLGEKLFF,TGTGCCAGCAGCCAGGCCCTAAGACAGTCCCCGCTAGGGGAAAAACTGTTTTTT
-,TRBJ2-7,-,TRBV5-1,CASKPTTRDIHEQYF,TGCGCCAGCAAGCCAACCACCCGGGACATCCACGAGCAGTACTTC
-,TRBJ2-1,-,TRBV6-1,CASSPGVEQFF,TGTGCCAGCAGCCCGGGTGTTGAGCAGTTCTTC
-,TRBJ2-1,-,TRBV5-1,CASRPTGLLYNEQFF,TGCGCCAGCAGACCCACGGGACTTCTCTACAATGAGCAGTTCTTC
TRBD2,TRBJ2-1,few,TRBV18,CASSPGGLRLNEQFF,TGTGCCAGCTCCCCCGGGGGGTTACGGCTTAATGAGCAGTTCTTC
-,TRBJ1-3,-,TRBV7-2,CASSLGSGSGNTIYF,TGTGCCAGCAGCTTAGGGTCAGGGAGCGGAAACACCATATATTTT
-,TRBJ1-2,many,TRBV6-6,CASKGHGYTF,TGTGCCAGCAAGGGCCATGGCTACACCTTC
-,TRBJ1-5,few,TRBV4-1,CASSQGSSNQPQHF,TGCGCCAGCAGCCAAGGGTCGAGCAATCAGCCCCAGCATTTT
-,TRBJ1-2,-,TRBV2,CASNERAYGYTF,TGTGCCAGCAACGAACGAGCCTATGGCTACACCTTC
-,TRBJ2-5,-,TRBV29-1,CSVERGAQETQYF,TGCAGCGTTGAGAGGGGGGCCCAAGAGACCCAGTACTTC
-,TRBJ2-7,-,TRBV9,CASSPRDTAKLEQYF,TGTGCCAGCAGCCCCCGGGACACCGCCAAGTTAGAGCAGTACTTC
-,TRBJ1-2,-,TRBV14,CASSHNVGRPFSGYTF,TGTGCCAGCAGCCATAACGTTGGACGCCCTTTTTCTGGCTACACCTTC